The 20 T cell receptor beta chains reported below all come from one sample, sequenced in a study of blood T cell repertoires in COVID-19. TCRdb's copy holds only in-frame clones and misses some; the assay was immunoSEQ multiplex PCR. The sample holds 200,000 to 300,000 clones, 80% to 90% seen once. The sample consisted of peripheral blood. The receptors originated from a man in his 60s with acute or convalescent COVID-19.

This rearrangement joins TRBV14 to TRBJ2-3; 9 nucleotides agree with TRBD2. This CDR3 region has 18 residues. Germline V gives CDR1 SGHDN, CDR2 FVKESK. V lost 0 bases, J lost 1 base, and 8 bases stayed unmatched. CDR3 sequence (DNA): TGTGCCAGCAGCCAAGATAGAGGGCTAGCGGGACGCACAGATACGCAGTATTTT. Translation: CASSQDRGLAGRTDTQYF. The variable domain in full, completed from reference TRBV14 and TRBJ2-3, reads EAGVTQFPSHSVIEKGQTVTLRCDPISGHDNLYWYRRVMGKEIKFLLHFVKESKQDESGMPNNRFLAERTGGTYSTLKVQPAELEDSGVYFCASSQDRGLAGRTDTQYFGPGTRLTVL.

The rearrangement joins TRBV2 to TRBJ2-2; 7 bases align to TRBD1. CDR1 and CDR2 from the germline V gene are SNHLY and FYNNEI. With 4 bases clipped from V and 8 bases from J, the junction kept 10 bases outside the gene matches. This CDR3 is built from 15 residues. The CDR3 sequence is CASSAEWTGGGELFF. CDR3 bases: TGTGCCAGCAGTGCCGAATGGACAGGTGGGGGGGAGCTGTTTTTT.

This clone was counted many times. This rearrangement joins TRBV14 to TRBJ1-6; perhaps TRBD1 as D (5 bases). V was trimmed by 2 bases and J by 0 bases, leaving 11 bases between them. This CDR3 has 17 residues. Germline CDR1 reads SGHDN; CDR2 reads FVKESK. The CDR3 protein is CASSQWDGSSYNSPLHF. For the CDR3, the DNA is TGTGCCAGCAGCCAATGGGACGGGAGCTCCTATAATTCACCCCTCCACTTT.

This chain uses TRBV6-6 with TRBJ1-2, with a possible D match to TRBD1 (6 bases). The CDR3 loop spans 13 amino acids. The germline V and J ends were trimmed by 4 bases and 8 bases, with 14 bases remaining between them. The V gene's germline CDR1 is MNHNY and CDR2 SVGAGI (reference sequence). The CDR3, as DNA: TGTGCCAGCAGTTGGGGGGGCGAGGGAGGCTACACCTTC. Residues: CASSWGGEGGYTF.

The V call is TRBV7-8, the J call TRBJ2-1; TRBD2 aligns across 7 bases. From germline, CDR1 is SGHVS and CDR2 FQNEAQ. The trim removed 0 bases at V and 7 bases at J, leaving 15 bases unmatched. The CDR3 is 18 residues long. CDR3 residues: CASSLATAGVGLLNEQFF. DNA of the CDR3: TGTGCCAGCAGCTTAGCTACGGCGGGAGTTGGTTTGTTGAATGAGCAGTTCTTC. The full variable domain, in which reference TRBV7-8 and TRBJ2-1 provide the parts outside the CDR3, is GAGVSQSPRYKVAKRGQDVALRCDPISGHVSLFWYQQALGQGPEFLTYFQNEAQLDKSGLPSDRFFAERPEGSVSTLKIQRTQQEDSAVYLCASSLATAGVGLLNEQFFGPGTRLTVL.

V is TRBV27 and J is TRBJ1-5, with 8 bases that match TRBD1. This CDR3 has 14 amino acids. The germline V gene has CDR1 MNHEY and CDR2 SMNVEV (reference sequence). After removal of 5 bases from V and 9 bases from J, the junction contained 9 bases not matched to a gene. The CDR3 coding sequence is TGTGCCAGCAGTCCCACAGGGGGGACGGGGCCCCAGCATTTT. It yields the protein CASSPTGGTGPQHF.

The chain carries TRBV3-1 (or the pseudogene TRBV3-2) and TRBJ2-3; D possibly corresponds to TRBD2 (5 bases). CDR3 length: 13 amino acids. The V and J ends lost 8 bases and 3 bases respectively, with 12 bases between them. Germline CDR1 is LGHDT and CDR2 is YNNKEL (reference sequence). CDR3 region: CASGLRGTDTQYF. Here the CDR3 DNA reads TGTGCCAGCGGACTCAGAGGGACAGATACGCAGTATTTT.

V and J are TRBV19 and TRBJ2-5, with 12 positions matching TRBD2. CDR3 length: 15 amino acids. J lost 4 bases, V lost 8 bases, and 8 bases had no gene match. Per germline, CDR1 LNHDA and CDR2 SQIVND (reference sequence). The CDR3 DNA reads as TGTGCCAGTGCCGTTGGACTAGCGGGGTTAGAGACCCAGTACTTC. Translation: CASAVGLAGLETQYF. The full variable domain, completed using reference TRBV19 and TRBJ2-5, is DGGITQSPKYLFRKEGQNVTLSCEQNLNHDAMYWYRQDPGQGLRLIYYSQIVNDFQKGDIAEGYSVSREKKESFPLTVTSAQKNPTAFYLCASAVGLAGLETQYFGPGTRLLVL.

The chain combines TRBV5-1 with TRBJ2-4, with TRBD1 matching over 12 bases. Germline V lookup: CDR1 SGHRS, CDR2 YFSETQ. The CDR3 consists of 19 residues. V shed 0 bases and J 0 bases; nucleotides not matched to a gene: 7. CDR3 in DNA: TGCGCCAGCAGCTTGGTTGGGACAGGGGGCCGGATAGCCAAAAACATTCAGTACTTC. Amino acid sequence: CASSLVGTGGRIAKNIQYF.

The J gene is TRBJ2-7, the V gene TRBV3-1 (or the pseudogene TRBV3-2); 9 nucleotides match TRBD2. The V gene's germline CDR1 is LGHDT and CDR2 YNNKEL (reference sequence). The CDR3 is made up of 22 amino acids. J gave up 0 bases and V 0 bases, and 21 bases lay outside the gene matches. The CDR3 coding sequence is TGTGCCAGCAGCCAAGATGGTCCCGGACTAGCGCCTATTCATCTCACCTCCTACGAGCAGTACTTC. The encoded protein is CASSQDGPGLAPIHLTSYEQYF.

The J gene is TRBJ2-3, the V gene TRBV10-3, with 11 bases matching TRBD2. CDR1 and CDR2 (germline): ENHRY, SYGVKD. There are 16 residues in the CDR3. Trimming cost V 3 bases and J 5 bases; bases outside gene matches: 7. The CDR3 coding sequence is TGTGCCATCAGTGATAGTAGCGGGAGGGCCGTAGATACGCAGTATTTT. Translating it yields CAISDSSGRAVDTQYF.

This clone has just one count. The chain carries TRBV6-1 and TRBJ1-3; tentatively, D is TRBD1 (5 bases). There are 17 residues in the CDR3. Trimming took off 3 bases at V and 2 bases at J, with 17 bases between the two ends. Germline V gene sequence: CDR1 MNHNS, CDR2 SASEGT. In DNA, the CDR3 is TGTGCCAGCAGTGAGGGAGTCGGGGGAGTTCCTGGAAACACCATATATTTT. It translates to CASSEGVGGVPGNTIYF.

This clone was picked up a small number of times. The genes are TRBV5-1 and TRBJ2-1, with D perhaps TRBD1 (5 bases). Germline assignment: CDR1 SGHRS and CDR2 YFSETQ. The germline V and J ends were trimmed by 0 bases and 2 bases, with 6 bases remaining between them. This CDR3 contains 14 residues. The CDR3 DNA reads as TGCGCCAGCAGCTTGGGACAGACCTACAATGAGCAGTTCTTC. Translated: CASSLGQTYNEQFF.

This clone was observed a handful of times. V and J are TRBV2 and TRBJ2-5, with TRBD2 matching over 8 bases. V shed 2 bases and J 2 bases; nucleotides not matched to a gene: 7. The germline V gene has CDR1 SNHLY and CDR2 FYNNEI. This CDR3 comprises 16 residues. The DNA of the CDR3 is TGTGCCAGCAGTGAATCTGTTGCGGGGGGACAAGAGACCCAGTACTTC. Translation gives CASSESVAGGQETQYF.

The chain links TRBV5-1 to TRBJ2-3; D perhaps matches TRBD2 (7 bases). The CDR3 sequence is 14 residues long. V lost 0 bases and J lost 8, with 13 bases in between. Germline loops: CDR1 SGHRS, CDR2 YFSETQ. The CDR3 loop is CASSLAGGAGTQYF. CDR3 DNA sequence: TGCGCCAGCAGCTTGGCGGGGGGCGCAGGTACGCAGTATTTT.

J is TRBJ2-1 and V is TRBV28, with TRBD2 matching 9 bases. Losses at the gene ends were 2 bases for V and 10 bases for J; bases not matched to a gene: 6. Per germline, CDR1 MDHEN and CDR2 SYDVKM. The CDR3 is made up of 14 amino acids. The CDR3 loop reads CASSLEAGGREQFF. The CDR3 DNA is TGTGCCAGCAGTTTAGAGGCGGGAGGGAGGGAGCAGTTCTTC.

To note about this clone: Distinct nucleotide sequences in the sample also encode this CDR3. The chain employs TRBV7-9 and TRBJ1-1, with 7 bases aligning to TRBD1. V trimming: 1 base; J trimming: 1 base; junction bases outside the gene matches: 0. CDR1 is SEHNR, CDR2 FQNEAQ, per germline (reference sequence). The CDR3 is made up of 14 amino acids. The DNA of the CDR3 is TGTGCCAGCAGCTTAGGACAGGGGAACACTGAAGCTTTCTTT. Protein: CASSLGQGNTEAFF.

The chain carries TRBV2 and TRBJ1-5; 7 nucleotides align to TRBD1. This CDR3 has 15 amino acids. The ends lost 3 bases at V and 5 bases at J; junction bases unmatched: 7. The germline CDR1 and CDR2 sequences are SNHLY and FYNNEI. The CDR3 region has the DNA TGTGCCAGCAGTGATATGGCAGGGGGTGATCAGCCCCAGCATTTT. Amino acid sequence: CASSDMAGGDQPQHF.

This clone was counted a single time. The chain has TRBV5-4 and TRBJ2-1, with 7 bases identical to TRBD2. The CDR3 consists of 15 residues. V was pared by 4 bases and J by 2 bases, with 6 bases of the junction left unmatched. Looked up from germline, CDR1 is SGHNT and CDR2 is YYREEE (reference sequence). CDR3 region: CASSPHGGTYNEQFF. CDR3 DNA: TGTGCCAGCAGCCCTCACGGGGGGACCTACAATGAGCAGTTCTTC.

The sample holds one count of this clone. V and J are TRBV5-6 and TRBJ2-3; TRBD2 aligns across 11 bases. V shed 0 bases and J 7 bases; nucleotides not matched to a gene: 10. Germline V gives CDR1 SGHDT, CDR2 YYEEEE. The CDR3 consists of 17 residues. The CDR3 loop is CASSLASSGRAMYTQYF. The CDR3 DNA reads as TGTGCCAGCAGCTTGGCCAGTAGCGGGAGGGCCATGTATACGCAGTATTTT.